The source of this TCR beta chain is a study of technical replicates of blood from a few donors. Trimming removed 3 bases from V and 6 bases from J; junction bases left unmatched: 8. This CDR3 region has 15 residues. Germline lookup yields CDR1 MGHRA and CDR2 YSYEKL. Data came from immunoSEQ multiplex PCR; TCRdb stores just in-frame clones and leaves some out. The sample holds tens of thousands of clones; around nine tenths are singletons and the top ten take approximately 0.27%. This TCR came from a human donor in good health. The rearrangement uses TRBV4-1 and TRBJ1-1; 9 positions match TRBD1. Sequenced material: T cells isolated from PBMCs. The CDR3 nucleotides read TGCGCCAGCAGCCATCGGACAGGGGAGTACCCTGAAGCTTTCTTT. Protein: CASSHRTGEYPEAFF.